The clone carrying this T cell receptor beta chain was seen more than once but under ten times. The antigen remains undetermined. The data were obtained in a study of identical twins. The J segment lost 3 bases and the V segment lost 4 bases, leaving 20 bases of the junction unmatched. The CDR3 has 21 residues. From germline, CDR1 is SGHDT and CDR2 YYEEEE. With no exceptions, donors were healthy Caucasians. Study results and limitations: Twin pairs' shared out-of-frame alpha sequences were enriched in low generation probability.

TCRdb fed the 5' RACE reads into MiXCR, producing one record per CDR3 protein. The sample shows fewer than 450,000 distinct CDR3 sequences, 8.5% to 10% of them seen only once. The TCR comes from a woman between 50 and 59 years old in good health. The sample taken for sequencing was naive T cells sorted from blood. The chain recombines TRBV5-6 with TRBJ2-2; TRBD2 matches 11 bases. The CDR3 region has the DNA TGTGCCAGCAGCCGATTCCTAGCGGGAGGTATCGTCGGAGGTGACACCGGGGAGCTGTTTTTT. Translated: CASSRFLAGGIVGGDTGELFF.